This T cell receptor (beta chain) was found in a study of molecular identifiers for immune sequencing clone quantification. Broader study findings: Jurkat TCR RNA that was spiked in from one cell was reportedly detectable among one million naive cells. Over 97% of CMV-specific effector molecules, but under 1% of naive ones, were in clones above 20 copies.

This clonotype was counted between two and nine times. Its antigen is currently unknown. Preparation methods for the bulk TCR libraries were those previously described, with listed TCR primers. TCRdb reprocessed the PCR reads via MiXCR and lists one record per CDR3 protein. The sample has some 100,000 distinct CDR3 sequences, 35% to 40% seen once. The germline gives CDR1 LNHDA, CDR2 SQIVND (reference sequence). The V gene lost 7 bases and the J gene lost 1 base, with 19 bases spanning the gap. The CDR3 contains 17 residues. The chain combines TRBV19 with TRBJ2-2; D is possibly TRBD2 (6 bases). Sequencing was done on a sample of naive CD8+ T cells from blood, with Jurkat cell RNA spiked in. Subset specified: FACS-sorted CD8+CD4-CCR7+CD45RA+ naive T cells. This receptor was identified in a human donor in good health. Some libraries in this study had Jurkat cell RNA spiked in. The DNA of the CDR3 is TGTGCCAGTACCTGGGGCGGGGTTACAGTGAACACCGGGGAGCTGTTTTTT. It yields the protein CASTWGGVTVNTGELFF.